The TCR beta chain described here comes from a study of CD8+ T cells in alopecia areata. Study overall: Treated patients were scored for severity by percent of scalp affected.

CDR3 length: 15 residues. Germline V gene lookup returns CDR1 LNHNV and CDR2 YYDKDF (reference sequence). V lost 9 bases, J lost 5 bases, and 23 bases lay in between. The treatment was: oral pan-JAK inhibitor, 5-10 mg twice daily. After isolation, RNA underwent reverse transcription to generate cDNA as the sequencing template. Generated by immunoSEQ multiplex PCR, the TCRdb table keeps only in-frame clones and is missing some. The sample carries about 140,000 clones, roughly 82% recorded once. This specimen consisted of CD8+ T cells sorted from blood, obtained at week 4, from a patient treated with tofacitinib. This receptor was obtained from a human donor with alopecia areata. The chain is built from TRBV15 and TRBJ2-7, with D maybe TRBD2 (5 bases). The CDR3 DNA sequence: TGTGCCACGGCCCTCCCCGAGGGATCGCCCAACGAGCAGTACTTC. Its protein product is CATALPEGSPNEQYF.